These 3 T cell receptor beta chains share one sample of origin, sequenced in a study of blood T cell repertoires in COVID-19 (dated by TCRdb to the early 2020s). Receptor libraries were prepared by the immunoSEQ multiplex PCR assay. TCRdb took over this immuneACCESS table, retaining in-frame rearrangements with V and J assigned. Such tables are incomplete; in checked studies, under half of the missing clones stem from an unresolved V gene, and the remainder is unexplained. The sample table holds some 120,000 clones, of which approximately 90% were seen once. Around 30% of the sample goes to the ten largest clones. The material sequenced was peripheral blood. Every receptor here comes from a man aged 65-85 years with active or convalescent COVID-19.

This rearrangement joins TRBV14 to TRBJ1-1, with 8 bases that match TRBD1. Germline V lookup: CDR1 SGHDN, CDR2 FVKESK. CDR3 size: 16 residues. Trimming removed 1 base from V and 6 bases from J; junction bases left unmatched: 10. CDR3 DNA sequence: TGTGCCAGCAGCCAAGCTAGGACAGGGCTTGGCGCTGAAGCTTTCTTT. It encodes CASSQARTGLGAEAFF. The full variable domain, rest sourced from reference TRBV14 and TRBJ1-1, is EAGVTQFPSHSVIEKGQTVTLRCDPISGHDNLYWYRRVMGKEIKFLLHFVKESKQDESGMPNNRFLAERTGGTYSTLKVQPAELEDSGVYFCASSQARTGLGAEAFFGQGTRLTVV.

This clone was seen only a few times. V is TRBV9 and J is TRBJ2-7; perhaps TRBD1 as D (5 bases). Trimming removed 5 bases from V and 7 bases from J, with 16 bases in between. The CDR3 totals 13 residues. Per the germline V gene, CDR1 is SGDLS and CDR2 is YYNGEE. The CDR3, as DNA: TGTGCCAGCAGTTACGGGTCACCAGGGGAGCAGTACTTC. Its translation: CASSYGSPGEQYF.

The chain uses TRBV2 and TRBJ1-5, with TRBD1 identical over 8 bases. Germline-derived CDR1 and CDR2 are SNHLY and FYNNEI. The V gene end was trimmed by 6 bases and the J gene end by 2 bases; junction bases not matched to a gene: 6. The CDR3 runs 15 residues. In nucleotides, the CDR3 is TGTGCCAGCAGGGGAAAGACAGGGGGCAATCAGCCCCAGCATTTT. This gives the protein CASRGKTGGNQPQHF.